This T cell receptor beta chain was documented in a study of blood T cell repertoires in COVID-19. Germline V gives CDR1 LNHNV, CDR2 YYDKDF (reference sequence). CDR3 size: 15 residues. V was clipped by 4 bases and J by 6 bases; unmatched bases: 5. Sequencing used immunoSEQ multiplex PCR; TCRdb keeps in-frame clones, though not all of them. The table lists 150,000 to 200,000 clones, roughly 80% of them singletons, with almost 6% in the top ten. Specimen: peripheral blood. This receptor was obtained from a middle-aged woman with COVID-19, enrolled during active disease. The genes are TRBV15 and TRBJ2-2; 10 bases agree with TRBD1. The CDR3 DNA follows: TGTGCCACCAGCACCCGGGACAGGGGAGCCGGGGAGCTGTTTTTT. Protein sequence: CATSTRDRGAGELFF.